This T cell receptor beta chain was documented in a study of T cells in localized non-small cell lung cancer. Some clones are missing from TCRdb's copy, which holds only in-frame ones; the method was immunoSEQ multiplex PCR. Here the sample spans tens of thousands of clones, 84% being singletons. Trimming cost V 3 bases and J 6 bases, with 12 bases left between them. CDR1 and CDR2 from the germline V gene are SGDLS and YYNGEE. This CDR3 is 13 amino acids long. Of note for this clone: What it binds is not known.

Broader study findings: Adjacent lung had a median approximately 50 of the 100 largest tumor clones. Longer overall survival was associated with a higher density of T cells in the blood. Owing to sequencing of a solitary tumor region, heterogeneity cannot be discounted. Uninvolved adjacent lung had higher T cell clonality than tumor and all other tissues.

This sample comprised peripheral blood, obtained before any cancer treatment. This sequence originates from a female donor aged 60 or older with stage I lung adenocarcinoma. The V and J genes are TRBV9 and TRBJ1-2, with a possible D match to TRBD1 (5 bases). CDR3 DNA sequence: TGTGCCAGCAGCGCAGGGTTTGGGGATGGCTACACCTTC. It codes for CASSAGFGDGYTF.